The rows below give T cell receptor beta chains drawn from one sample of a study of blood T cell repertoires in COVID-19. Sequencing used immunoSEQ multiplex PCR; TCRdb keeps in-frame clones, though not all of them. The data hold fewer than 250,000 clones, with about 84% observed a single time. Sequencing was done on a sample of PBMCs or T cells enriched from blood (not recorded which). Source of these receptors: a woman between 50 and 59 years old who had recovered from COVID-19. Each CDR3 is given with its conserved first and last residue. The order of the fields is V gene, clone size, J gene, D gene, CDR3 DNA, CDR3 protein. The D gene is left open where the match is weak. A clone size is listed for some rows: how often the clone was seen (once, few, many), or a class if it is expanded.

>TRBV7-9|-|TRBJ1-1|-
TGTGCCAGCAGCTCCCCGACAGGACCGAACACTGAAGCTTTCTTT
CASSSPTGPNTEAFF
>TRBV29-1|few|TRBJ2-2|-
TGCAGCGCCCTGTTTCTTTCCAACACCGGGGAGCTGTTTTTT
CSALFLSNTGELFF
>TRBV4-2|-|TRBJ2-7|-
TGTGCCAGCAGCCAAGAAATGCAGGGTAGGGAGCAGTACTTC
CASSQEMQGREQYF
>TRBV5-6|-|TRBJ1-5|-
TGTGCCAGCAGCTCTGTAGGGGTCCGGCAGCCCCAGCATTTT
CASSSVGVRQPQHF
>TRBV5-4|-|TRBJ1-4|-
TGTGCCAGCAGCCTTTCCGGGACGGAGGGGGAAAAACTGTTTTTT
CASSLSGTEGEKLFF
>TRBV27|-|TRBJ2-2|-
TGTGCCAGCAGTCCTGGCGGGTCTGGGTACCGGGAGCTGTTTTTT
CASSPGGSGYRELFF
>TRBV30|-|TRBJ1-4|TRBD1
TGTGCCTGGAGTATCGGTAGGACAGGGGCCGAAAAACTGTTTTTT
CAWSIGRTGAEKLFF
>TRBV28|-|TRBJ1-5|TRBD1
TGTGCCAGCGGGCCGGGGGGACAGGGGTACCAGCCCCAGCATTTT
CASGPGGQGYQPQHF
>TRBV13|-|TRBJ2-3|-
TGTGCCAGCCAGGACAGAAACACAGATACGCAGTATTTT
CASQDRNTDTQYF
>TRBV18|-|TRBJ1-4|-
TGTGCCAGCTCCCGACAGAGATTTAATGAAAAACTGTTTTTT
CASSRQRFNEKLFF
>TRBV15|-|TRBJ2-5|TRBD2
TGTGCCACCAGCAGAGGACTAGCAAAAGAGACCCAGTACTTC
CATSRGLAKETQYF
>TRBV9|-|TRBJ1-2|-
TGTGCCAGCAGCGTAGTGGCGGGTACTAACTATGGCTACACCTTC
CASSVVAGTNYGYTF
>TRBV5-1|-|TRBJ1-2|TRBD1
TGCGCCAGCAGAGAGTTTGGGACAGCCGGGGCCGGCTACACCTTC
CASREFGTAGAGYTF
>TRBV30|-|TRBJ2-7|-
TGTGCCTGGACCCAGGGCCTAGGCCTCTCCTACGAGCAGTACTTC
CAWTQGLGLSYEQYF
>TRBV5-1|once|TRBJ2-3|TRBD2
TGCGCCAGCATGCCTAGCGGGAGAATGACAGATACGCAGTATTTT
CASMPSGRMTDTQYF
>TRBV30|-|TRBJ2-7|TRBD2
TGTGCCTGGAGCCCGGGACTAGCGGGAGGGGGCGAGCAGTACTTC
CAWSPGLAGGGEQYF
>TRBV12-5|-|TRBJ2-7|TRBD1
TGTGCTAGTGGGCTCGGGACAGGGGATGTTTCCCACTACGAGCAGTACTTC
CASGLGTGDVSHYEQYF
>TRBV6-2/TRBV6-3|-|TRBJ2-1|TRBD2
TGTGCCAGCAGTCTAGGGACTAGCGGGAAGTCCTACAATGAGCAGTTCTTC
CASSLGTSGKSYNEQFF
>TRBV19|once|TRBJ2-1|TRBD2
TGTGCCAGTAGTATGGCGGGAGCGGGAGTTAATGAGCAGTTCTTC
CASSMAGAGVNEQFF
>TRBV7-2|-|TRBJ1-2|TRBD1
TGTGCCAGCAGCTTAGGGGACAGGGGGAACTATGGCTACACCTTC
CASSLGDRGNYGYTF
>TRBV27|-|TRBJ1-5|-
TGTGCCAGCAGCCACAGGGATAGCAATCAGCCCCAGCATTTT
CASSHRDSNQPQHF
>TRBV11-3|-|TRBJ1-2|-
TGTGCCAGCAGCCACGACAGAAAAGGCTACACCTTC
CASSHDRKGYTF
>TRBV11-2|-|TRBJ2-1|-
TGTGCCAGCAGCCTAGAAGGGAGCTCCTACAATGAGCAGTTCTTC
CASSLEGSSYNEQFF
>TRBV10-3|once|TRBJ1-5|-
TGTGCCATCAGTGAAGACGCGGGGAGCAATCAGCCCCAGCATTTT
CAISEDAGSNQPQHF
>TRBV30|-|TRBJ2-2|-
TGTGCCTGGAGTGGAAACACCCCATGGGGGGAGACAAGCACCGGGGAGCTGTTTTTT
CAWSGNTPWGETSTGELFF
>TRBV14|-|TRBJ1-1|-
TGTGCCAGCAGCCAGAGGGATTGTACTGAAGCTTTCTTT
CASSQRDCTEAFF
>TRBV24-1|-|TRBJ2-3|-
TGTGCCACCAGTGATCCTAGCGGCACAGATACGCAGTATTTT
CATSDPSGTDTQYF
>TRBV19|-|TRBJ2-2|TRBD1
TGTGCCAGTAGTACAAAGACAGGGGGCACCGGGGAGCTGTTTTTT
CASSTKTGGTGELFF
>TRBV7-6|-|TRBJ2-3|-
TGTGCCAGCAGCTTAGAGGTCGGGAACACAGATACGCAGTATTTT
CASSLEVGNTDTQYF